This TCR beta chain was sequenced for a study of cytomegalovirus exposure and HLA in healthy donors (dated by TCRdb to about 2017). Broadly, across the study: A later analysis indicated that the roughly 120 validation repertoires were generated on the platform also employed for the 700 or so repertoires of the first cohort. The study was designed to test whether signatures of past pathogen exposure could be identified by cataloging public T cell receptors. In addition to the first cohort of around 670 subjects, a separate validation cohort of approximately 110 different subjects was used. To predict cytomegalovirus infection status, the study combined high-throughput TCR immunosequencing, statistical association of individual TCRs with disease status, and machine learning. Summary of the overall study and its limitations: In the study, approximately 160 TCR beta chains were listed as associated with cytomegalovirus. The classifier was reported to diagnose cytomegalovirus status with high specificity and sensitivity in both the original cohort and the validation cohort. Of the cluster scores, approximately 95% were above 0 in a later analysis, which found that TCRs clustered in the first cohort also tended to co-occur in the approximately 120 validation repertoires. In vitro tests confirmed that a few of the cytomegalovirus-associated TCR beta chains recognize cytomegalovirus antigens. It was suggested by the authors that the approach could potentially be generalized to other disease states and immunological phenotypes. A later analysis had no HLA typing for the validation cohort, so co-occurrence there was scored across all 130 or so repertoires. Across donors, most TCR sequences were observed very rarely, whereas some public TCRs were present in many individuals.

The junction shows trimming of 0 bases on V and 2 bases on J, plus 17 bases between the germline ends. Looking up the germline V gene yields CDR1 MNHNS and CDR2 SASEGT. The CDR3 covers 18 residues, taking in both the cysteine and the phenylalanine. Only the CDR3 DNA is retained, 54 bases long and in frame from the first base. As for this clone: Its antigen target is currently unknown. There are no base qualities to consult, and no much larger clone falls within one base.

Preparation of the library involved the immunoSEQ multiplex PCR assay. From the authors' description of their analysis: A statistical classification framework was developed to diagnose cytomegalovirus status using the catalog of TCR beta chain sequences. Imported from immuneACCESS, the table was reduced by TCRdb to in-frame sequences with V and J called. These copies leave out some clones; in studies compared against another copy, an unresolved V gene accounts for under half, and the cause of the remainder is not known. Clone size and V and J calls were adopted from that table, with D and trimming inferred from the DNA. The sample table contains some 66,000 clones; only one count was recorded for 95% to 98% of them. Together, the top ten hold roughly 1.5% of the sample. Donors formed part of the validation cohort, which comprised over a hundred subjects and was distinct from the first cohort of 666 subjects.

This TCR derives from a woman younger than 30 in good health and CMV-seropositive. The sequence links TRBV6-1 to TRBJ2-1; no confident D gene assignment can be made. Material: PBMCs. The DNA sequence reads TGTGCCAGCAGTGAAGCGCGCCAGCCGATTGGAGCCTACAATGAGCAGTTCTTC. Translated, it gives CASSEARQPIGAYNEQFF.